This T cell receptor (beta chain) was recorded in a study of CD8 T cells in Susac syndrome. Germline V gene lookup returns CDR1 SGHNT and CDR2 YYREEE (reference sequence). The CDR3 loop spans 14 amino acids. V trimming: 2 bases; J trimming: 2 bases; junction bases outside the gene matches: 3. RNA amounts of about 0.5 to 1 ug underwent reverse transcription with random hexamers. TCRdb recomputed calls from the immunoSEQ multiplex PCR reads with MiXCR, one row per CDR3 protein. The table records roughly 150,000 distinct CDR3 sequences, approximately 94% of them present only once. The sample comprised CD8+ T cells from PBMCs. This chain uses TRBV5-4 with TRBJ2-7; 8 bases match TRBD2. This TCR was sampled from a human donor with multiple sclerosis. The CDR3 loop is CASSFFGGAYEQYF. For the CDR3, the DNA is TGTGCCAGCAGCTTTTTCGGGGGGGCCTACGAGCAGTACTTC.